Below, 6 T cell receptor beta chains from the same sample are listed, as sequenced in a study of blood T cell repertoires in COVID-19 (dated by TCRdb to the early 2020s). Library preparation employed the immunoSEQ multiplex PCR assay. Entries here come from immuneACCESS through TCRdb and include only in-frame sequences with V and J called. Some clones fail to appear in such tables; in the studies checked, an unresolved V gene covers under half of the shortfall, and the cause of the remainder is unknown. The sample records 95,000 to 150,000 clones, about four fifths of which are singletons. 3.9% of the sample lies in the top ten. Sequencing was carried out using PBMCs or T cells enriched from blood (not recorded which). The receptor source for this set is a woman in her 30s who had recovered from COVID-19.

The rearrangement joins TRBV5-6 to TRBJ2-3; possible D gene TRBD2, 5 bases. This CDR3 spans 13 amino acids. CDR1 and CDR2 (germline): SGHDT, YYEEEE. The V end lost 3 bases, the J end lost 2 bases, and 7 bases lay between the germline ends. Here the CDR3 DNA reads TGTGCCAGCAGCTATGACTACACAGATACGCAGTATTTT. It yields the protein CASSYDYTDTQYF.

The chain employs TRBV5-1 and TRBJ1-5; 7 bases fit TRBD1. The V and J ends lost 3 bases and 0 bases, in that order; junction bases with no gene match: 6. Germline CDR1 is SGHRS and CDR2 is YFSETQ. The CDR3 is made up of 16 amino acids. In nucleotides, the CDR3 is TGCGCCAGCAGCTCAGGGGGGCCGGCTAGCAATCAGCCCCAGCATTTT. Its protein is CASSSGGPASNQPQHF.

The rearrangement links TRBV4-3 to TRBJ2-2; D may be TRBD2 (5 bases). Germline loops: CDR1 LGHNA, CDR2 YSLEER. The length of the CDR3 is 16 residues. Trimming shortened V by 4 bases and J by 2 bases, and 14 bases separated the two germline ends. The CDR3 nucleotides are TGCGCCAGCAGCCGTGTCTGGACTCCTAACACCGGGGAGCTGTTTTTT. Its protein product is CASSRVWTPNTGELFF.

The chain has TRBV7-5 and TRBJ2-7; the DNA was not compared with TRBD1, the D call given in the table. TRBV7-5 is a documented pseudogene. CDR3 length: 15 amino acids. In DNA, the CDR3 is TGTGTCAGAAGCCCCCAAAGCAGGGGGCGGAACGAGCAGTACTTC. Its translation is CVRSPQSRGRNEQYF.

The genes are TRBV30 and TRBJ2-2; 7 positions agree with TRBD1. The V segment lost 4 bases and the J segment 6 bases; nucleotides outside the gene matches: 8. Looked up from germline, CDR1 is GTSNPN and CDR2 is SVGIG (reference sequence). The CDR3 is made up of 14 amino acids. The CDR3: CAWNTGVGAGELFF. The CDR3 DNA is TGTGCCTGGAATACAGGGGTGGGCGCCGGGGAGCTGTTTTTT.

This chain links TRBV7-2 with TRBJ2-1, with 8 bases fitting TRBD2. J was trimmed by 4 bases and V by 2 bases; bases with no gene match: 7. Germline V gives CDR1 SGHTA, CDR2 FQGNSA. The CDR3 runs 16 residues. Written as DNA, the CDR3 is TGTGCCAGCAGCTTAAACCCAGCGGGAGCGTACAATGAGCAGTTCTTC. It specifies CASSLNPAGAYNEQFF. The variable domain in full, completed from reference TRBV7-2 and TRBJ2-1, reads GAGVSQSPSNKVTEKGKDVELRCDPISGHTALYWYRQSLGQGLEFLIYFQGNSAPDKSGLPSDRFSAERTGGSVSTLTIQRTQQEDSAVYLCASSLNPAGAYNEQFFGPGTRLTVL.